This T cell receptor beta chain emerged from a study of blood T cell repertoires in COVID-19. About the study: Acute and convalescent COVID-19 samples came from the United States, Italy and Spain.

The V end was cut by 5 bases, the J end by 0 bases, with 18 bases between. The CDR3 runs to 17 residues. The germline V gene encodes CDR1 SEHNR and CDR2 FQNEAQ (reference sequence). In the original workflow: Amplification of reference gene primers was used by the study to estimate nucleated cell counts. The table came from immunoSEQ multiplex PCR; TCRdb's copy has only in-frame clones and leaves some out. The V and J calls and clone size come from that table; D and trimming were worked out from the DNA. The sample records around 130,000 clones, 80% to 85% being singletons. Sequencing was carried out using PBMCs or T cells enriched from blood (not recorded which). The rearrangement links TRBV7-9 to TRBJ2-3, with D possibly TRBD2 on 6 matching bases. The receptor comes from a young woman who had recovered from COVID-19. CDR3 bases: TGTGCCAGCAGCCCATCCCCAATAGCGGATAGCACAGATACGCAGTATTTT. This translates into CASSPSPIADSTDTQYF.